This T cell receptor (beta chain) was identified during a study of glioma-infiltrating T cells after dendritic cell vaccination. TCRdb keeps only in-frame clones here, not all; method: immunoSEQ multiplex PCR. The data contain roughly 100,000 clones, around 85% of them singletons. All glioblastoma patients lacked an isocitrate dehydrogenase mutation. This sequence was found in a human donor with glioblastoma. Sequencing used blood, obtained before dendritic cell vaccination.

CDR3 nucleotide sequence: TGCGCCAGCAGTGAGACCCGCGCGGGAGGTGAGGAGCAGTACTTC. This sequence encodes CASSETRAGGEEQYF. The chain is built from TRBV10-1 and TRBJ2-7; TRBD2 aligns across 8 bases. The CDR3 is 15 residues long. Germline loops: CDR1 WNHNN, CDR2 SYGVQD (reference sequence). The J segment lost 7 bases and the V segment lost 2 bases, leaving 10 bases of the junction unmatched.